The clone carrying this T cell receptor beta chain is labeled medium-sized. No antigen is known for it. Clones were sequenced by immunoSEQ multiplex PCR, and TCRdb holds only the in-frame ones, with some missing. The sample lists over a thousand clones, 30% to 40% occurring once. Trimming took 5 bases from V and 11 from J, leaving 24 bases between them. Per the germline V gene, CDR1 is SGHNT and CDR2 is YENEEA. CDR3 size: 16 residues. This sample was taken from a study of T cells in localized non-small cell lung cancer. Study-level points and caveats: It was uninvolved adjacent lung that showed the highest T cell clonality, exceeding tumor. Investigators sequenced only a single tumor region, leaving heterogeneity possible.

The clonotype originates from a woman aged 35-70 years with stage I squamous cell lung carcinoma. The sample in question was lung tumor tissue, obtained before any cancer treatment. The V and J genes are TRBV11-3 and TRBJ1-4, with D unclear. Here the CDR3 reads CASSQPGRHGGGKLFF. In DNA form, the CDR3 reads TGTGCCAGCAGCCAGCCCGGGAGGCACGGAGGTGGGAAACTGTTTTTT.